What follows describes a single T cell receptor (beta chain). Its antigen is undetermined. The sample comes from a study of cytomegalovirus exposure and HLA in healthy donors. Study-wide findings and caveats: It has been reported that TCR beta sequences accurately predicted the HLA-A and HLA-B alleles of most subjects.

This CDR3 has 13 residues. Looked up from germline, CDR1 is SEHNR and CDR2 is FQNEAQ (reference sequence). J gave up 5 bases and V 5 bases, and 6 bases lay outside the gene matches. PCR involved 60 Vbeta and 13 Jbeta primers. Clones were sequenced by immunoSEQ multiplex PCR, and TCRdb holds only the in-frame ones, with some missing. The sample gives 100,000 or so clones, about 59% of which show up once; 3% to 4% is in the top ten. Sequences were obtained from PBMCs. The receptor's source is a man aged 25-40 years in good health and CMV-seropositive. This rearrangement joins TRBV7-9 to TRBJ2-7; 7 bases are shared with TRBD1. In nucleotides, the CDR3 is TGTGCCAGCAGCCACGACAGGGCCCACGAGCAGTACTTC. As protein: CASSHDRAHEQYF.